The next 4 T cell receptor beta chains were all read from a single sample in a study of identical twins. TCRdb passed the 5' RACE reads through MiXCR, listing each CDR3 protein once. The sample yields about 530,000 distinct CDR3 sequences, 20% to 25% seen once. The sample was also linked to a second study, of yellow fever vaccine responses in identical twins.

Sequences were obtained from CD4+ T cells sorted from blood. These receptors were collected from a woman younger than 30 in good health.

The chain couples TRBV29-1 to TRBJ2-3; D uncertain. Germline lookup yields CDR1 SQVTM and CDR2 ANQGSEA. This CDR3 comprises 13 residues. Trimming left V 7 bases short and J 3 bases short, with 14 bases between. The CDR3 is CSAKGTLTDTQYF. As DNA, the CDR3 is TGCAGCGCTAAGGGCACTCTAACAGATACGCAGTATTTT.

The rearrangement uses TRBV24-1 and TRBJ1-1; no definite D call. Trimming stripped 1 base from V and 3 bases from J, with 11 bases between. The CDR3 is 15 amino acids. Germline V gene sequence: CDR1 KGHDR, CDR2 SFDVKD. CDR3 coding DNA: TGTGCCACCAGTGATTTATTGGGTGCGGACACTGAAGCTTTCTTT. As protein: CATSDLLGADTEAFF.

This clonotype was recorded a few times. V and J are TRBV10-3 and TRBJ2-1, with 8 nucleotides matching TRBD1. This CDR3 comprises 15 residues. Per germline, CDR1 ENHRY and CDR2 SYGVKD. Losses at the gene ends were 6 bases for V and 7 bases for J; bases not matched to a gene: 11. CDR3 nucleotides: TGTGCCATCAGGGGGGGTCAGGGGGCTCGGAATGAGCAGTTCTTC. Its protein is CAIRGGQGARNEQFF.

This clonotype showed up just a few times. This chain links TRBV10-3 with TRBJ1-1, with D possibly matching TRBD1 (5 bases). The CDR3 extends over 13 amino acids. The germline V and J ends were trimmed by 7 bases and 4 bases, with 13 bases remaining between them. Germline CDR1 is ENHRY and CDR2 is SYGVKD. The CDR3 loop reads CAINSPGSTEAFF. DNA for the CDR3: TGTGCCATCAATTCGCCAGGGAGCACTGAAGCTTTCTTT.